The 30 T cell receptor beta chains presented below share a single source sample, sequenced in a study of blood T cell repertoires in COVID-19. Produced via immunoSEQ multiplex PCR; TCRdb's table is partial and in-frame only. The table records about 65,000 clones, 80% to 95% of them present only once. Sequenced: peripheral blood. These receptors originate from a man aged 70 or older with active COVID-19.

The V and J genes are TRBV24-1 and TRBJ2-5; D might be TRBD2 (7 bases). The CDR3 consists of 13 residues. Trimming pared 9 bases from V and 5 bases from J, leaving 15 bases between. Germline CDR1 is KGHDR and CDR2 is SFDVKD. CDR3 bases: TGTGCCACCTCCCGGGGGGCAGACGAGACCCAGTACTTC. Its translation is CATSRGADETQYF.

The J gene is TRBJ2-5, the V gene TRBV5-1; TRBD2 aligns across 7 bases. There are 15 residues in the CDR3. V shed 1 base and J 9 bases; nucleotides not matched to a gene: 12. The germline V gene encodes CDR1 SGHRS and CDR2 YFSETQ. The CDR3, as DNA: TGCGCCAGCAGCTTGAGCGGGGACCCCAATCCGGCCCAGTACTTC. This codes for CASSLSGDPNPAQYF.

The chain employs TRBV6-2 or TRBV6-3 and TRBJ2-3; 8 nucleotides align to TRBD2. The CDR3 is made up of 16 amino acids. Germline V gives CDR1 MNHEY, CDR2 SVGEGT. V dropped 0 bases and J dropped 3; count of bases not matched to a gene: 5. CDR3 loop: CASSYSPGLVTDTQYF. CDR3 coding DNA: TGTGCCAGCAGTTACTCTCCGGGACTAGTGACAGATACGCAGTATTTT.

The rearrangement uses TRBV19 and TRBJ2-3; 11 nucleotides line up with TRBD1. This CDR3 contains 17 residues. V was pared by 4 bases and J by 7 bases, with 13 bases of the junction left unmatched. The V gene's germline CDR1 is LNHDA and CDR2 SQIVND (reference sequence). The CDR3 is CASSSLGQGDSAYTQYF. CDR3 nucleotides: TGTGCCAGTAGTAGCCTGGGACAGGGGGACTCAGCGTATACGCAGTATTTT.

A few counts support this clone. This rearrangement joins TRBV27 to TRBJ1-4, with TRBD1 matching over 7 bases. This CDR3 has 16 residues. V was pared by 5 bases and J by 3 bases, with 9 bases of the junction left unmatched. The germline V gene encodes CDR1 MNHEY and CDR2 SMNVEV (reference sequence). The CDR3, as DNA: TGTGCCAGCAGTACCGGGGGCGGGACAGCTAATGAAAAACTGTTTTTT. Protein product: CASSTGGGTANEKLFF.

The V and J genes are TRBV24-1 and TRBJ1-4; D might be TRBD1 (6 bases). This CDR3 spans 15 amino acids. V was cut by 6 bases and J by 6 bases, with 16 bases left in between. Germline V gene sequence: CDR1 KGHDR, CDR2 SFDVKD. As DNA, the CDR3 is TGTGCCACCAGTAAAAGTATCAGGGGAGATGAAAAACTGTTTTTT. Residues: CATSKSIRGDEKLFF.

The rearrangement uses TRBV6-2 or TRBV6-3 and TRBJ2-6; D may be TRBD1 (6 bases). V gave up 5 bases and J gave up 0 bases, with 8 bases separating them. This CDR3 is built from 15 residues. Per germline, CDR1 MNHEY and CDR2 SVGEGT. In DNA form, the CDR3 reads TGTGCCAGCAGTGAGGACAGCTCTGGGGCCAACGTCCTGACTTTC. Translating gives CASSEDSSGANVLTF.

The J gene is TRBJ2-1, the V gene TRBV24-1; 10 bases map to TRBD1. Unmatched junction bases numbered 4, after V lost 3 bases and J lost 3 bases. CDR3 length equals 16 residues. The V gene's germline CDR1 is KGHDR and CDR2 SFDVKD. CDR3 amino acids: CATSDRRDRGYNEQFF. In nucleotides, the CDR3 is TGTGCCACCAGTGATAGACGGGACAGGGGCTACAATGAGCAGTTCTTC.

The chain carries TRBV19 and TRBJ1-5; 10 bases match TRBD1. Losses at the gene ends were 3 bases for V and 4 bases for J; bases not matched to a gene: 15. The CDR3 is made up of 19 amino acids. The V gene's germline CDR1 is LNHDA and CDR2 SQIVND (reference sequence). The CDR3 loop is CASSIIPGQGRSGNQPQHF. CDR3 nucleotides: TGTGCCAGTAGTATTATTCCGGGACAGGGGAGAAGCGGGAATCAGCCCCAGCATTTT.

This clone was picked up one time. This chain links TRBV6-5 with TRBJ1-3, with D hard to call. This CDR3 contains 15 residues. V shed 8 bases and J shed 1 base, with 15 bases lying between them. Germline CDR1 reads MNHEY; CDR2 reads SVGAGI. The CDR3 here is CASHRETPSGNTIYF. CDR3 bases: TGTGCCAGCCATCGGGAAACCCCGTCTGGAAACACCATATATTTT.

The chain joins TRBV5-4 to TRBJ2-1; 15 nucleotides match TRBD2. The germline CDR1 and CDR2 sequences are SGHNT and YYREEE (reference sequence). The V segment lost 4 bases and the J segment 5 bases; nucleotides outside the gene matches: 7. The CDR3 length is 17 residues. CDR3 in amino acids: CASSPGLAGGPHNEQFF. The CDR3 coding sequence is TGTGCCAGCAGCCCCGGACTAGCGGGGGGGCCCCACAATGAGCAGTTCTTC.

The chain employs TRBV19 and TRBJ2-5; 13 bases are shared with TRBD2. V lost 5 bases, J lost 1 base, and 4 bases stayed unmatched. The CDR3 runs to 16 residues. Germline V gives CDR1 LNHDA, CDR2 SQIVND (reference sequence). The CDR3 sequence is CASSRGLAGVQETQYF. CDR3 bases: TGTGCCAGTAGTCGCGGACTAGCGGGGGTCCAAGAGACCCAGTACTTC.

The genes are TRBV6-1 and TRBJ2-3; D may be TRBD2 (5 bases). The V and J ends lost 1 base and 8 bases respectively, with 13 bases between them. This CDR3 is built from 14 residues. The germline V gene has CDR1 MNHNS and CDR2 SASEGT. In nucleotides, the CDR3 is TGTGCCAGCAGTGAAGGAGGAGCTGAGGGTACGCAGTATTTT. It is translated as CASSEGGAEGTQYF.

The rearrangement links TRBV2 to TRBJ2-1; weak D call: TRBD2 (6 bases). This CDR3 is 13 amino acids long. Between the trimmed V and J ends, which lost 2 bases and 5 bases, there was a span of 7 bases. Germline V CDR1 and CDR2: SNHLY, FYNNEI. In DNA, the CDR3 is TGTGCCAGCAGTGAATGGGAGGACAATGAGCAGTTCTTC. Its protein is CASSEWEDNEQFF.

In this sample, this clone turned up once. The chain is built from TRBV6-5 and TRBJ2-2, with 10 bases aligning to TRBD1. The CDR3 contains 14 residues. The ends lost 8 bases at V and 6 bases at J; junction bases unmatched: 6. Germline-derived CDR1 and CDR2 are MNHEY and SVGAGI. The CDR3 protein is CASCRGQGSGELFF. The DNA for the CDR3 is TGTGCCAGCTGTCGGGGACAGGGGTCCGGGGAGCTGTTTTTT.

The chain carries TRBV5-4 and TRBJ1-1, with D perhaps matching TRBD1 (6 bases). Germline assignment: CDR1 SGHNT and CDR2 YYREEE (reference sequence). V dropped 4 bases and J dropped 3 bases, with 13 bases sitting between them. This CDR3 has 14 amino acids. DNA of the CDR3: TGTGCCAGCAGCCCTGGGGGCAGGGACACTGAAGCTTTCTTT. Translation: CASSPGGRDTEAFF.

The chain employs TRBV6-1 and TRBJ2-5, with D unclear. V lost 3 bases to trimming and J lost 2 bases, with 13 bases between them. Germline lookup yields CDR1 MNHNS and CDR2 SASEGT. The CDR3 is made up of 15 amino acids. This chain's CDR3 is CASSEGMMSQETQYF. In DNA form, the CDR3 reads TGTGCCAGCAGTGAGGGCATGATGAGTCAAGAGACCCAGTACTTC.

This rearrangement joins TRBV7-2 to TRBJ2-5; a weak D match, TRBD2 (6 bases). There are 13 residues in the CDR3. Trimming removed 6 bases at V and 5 bases at J, with 13 bases between. Germline CDR1 reads SGHTA; CDR2 reads FQGNSA. The CDR3 nucleotides read TGTGCCAGCAGACGTACTAGCCTCGAGACCCAGTACTTC. Translation gives CASRRTSLETQYF.

The V gene is TRBV29-1, the J gene TRBJ2-7, with D perhaps TRBD1 (10 bases). The germline V gene has CDR1 SQVTM and CDR2 ANQGSEA. V lost 7 bases, J lost 6 bases, and 22 bases lay in between. The CDR3 has 14 amino acids. Here the CDR3 reads CSAREGQGMTEQYF. The CDR3 nucleotides read TGCAGCGCGCGGGAGGGACAGGGGATGACCGAGCAGTACTTC.

This chain uses TRBV11-3 with TRBJ2-3; no reliable D call. CDR1 SGHNT and CDR2 YENEEA come from the germline V gene. V lost 5 bases and J 6 bases, leaving 12 bases between the germline ends. The CDR3 extends over 13 amino acids. The CDR3 here is CASSPTSSDTQYF. Written as DNA, the CDR3 is TGTGCCAGCAGCCCCACGAGTAGTGATACGCAGTATTTT.

The chain joins TRBV6-5 to TRBJ1-1, with TRBD1 as a possible D gene (6 bases). This CDR3 has 15 residues. Germline CDR1 reads MNHEY; CDR2 reads SVGAGI. With 5 bases removed from V and 6 bases from J, the gap between germline ends came to 19 bases. CDR3 amino acids: CASSPIKQGWAEAFF. Here the CDR3 DNA reads TGTGCCAGCAGTCCAATAAAACAGGGTTGGGCTGAAGCTTTCTTT.

The CDR3 is CASSQATGVGEQYF. Written as DNA, the CDR3 is TGCGCCAGCAGCCAAGCCACAGGGGTCGGCGAGCAGTACTTC. The rearrangement joins TRBV4-3 to TRBJ2-7; 7 bases map to TRBD1. With V trimmed by 1 base and J by 6 bases, 6 bases remained unmatched. This CDR3 comprises 14 residues. CDR1 is LGHNA, CDR2 YSLEER, per germline.

The genes are TRBV18 and TRBJ1-1, with a possible D match to TRBD1 (6 bases). This CDR3 contains 15 residues. Per the germline V gene, CDR1 is KGHSH and CDR2 is LQKENI. V was trimmed by 8 bases and J by 2 bases, leaving 18 bases between them. The CDR3 nucleotides read TGTGCCAGCGCCAGCCAGGGACACCATAACACTGAAGCTTTCTTT. This codes for CASASQGHHNTEAFF. Based on the CDR3 plus reference TRBV18 and TRBJ1-1, the full variable domain is NAGVMQNPRHLVRRRGQEARLRCSPMKGHSHVYWYRQLPEEGLKFMVYLQKENIIDESGMPKERFSAEFPKEGPSILRIQQVVRGDSAAYFCASASQGHHNTEAFFGQGTRLTVV.

Here the CDR3 reads CASSTSAAETQYF. In DNA form, the CDR3 reads TGTGCCAGCAGCACCTCCGCTGCGGAGACCCAGTACTTC. The chain couples TRBV7-3 to TRBJ2-5; D is ambiguous. The CDR3 totals 13 residues. V gave up 5 bases and J gave up 5 bases, with 12 bases separating them. Germline values: CDR1 SGHTA, CDR2 FQGTGA.

The chain carries TRBV5-1 and TRBJ2-2; 11 nucleotides match TRBD2. Germline CDR1 SGHRS, CDR2 YFSETQ. With 8 bases clipped from V and 7 bases from J, the junction kept 4 bases outside the gene matches. CDR3 length equals 13 residues. Here the CDR3 reads CARPLAGVGELFF. CDR3 nucleotides: TGCGCCAGACCACTAGCGGGGGTCGGGGAGCTGTTTTTT.

The chain joins TRBV19 to TRBJ1-1, with 8 nucleotides matching TRBD1. The V gene's germline CDR1 is LNHDA and CDR2 SQIVND (reference sequence). This CDR3 is 16 amino acids long. V gave up 3 bases and J gave up 5 bases; unmatched junction bases: 11. CDR3 in amino acids: CASSIGLDRATTEAFF. DNA for the CDR3: TGTGCCAGTAGTATTGGTCTGGACAGGGCCACTACTGAAGCTTTCTTT.

The CDR3 sequence: CASSLAPAGGLYNEQFF. The CDR3 DNA follows: TGTGCCAGCAGCTTAGCTCCGGCGGGGGGACTCTACAATGAGCAGTTCTTC. The V call is TRBV7-6, the J call TRBJ2-1, with TRBD2 matching 8 bases. V shed 0 bases and J 3 bases; nucleotides not matched to a gene: 7. This CDR3 is built from 17 residues. Germline CDR1 reads SGHVS; CDR2 reads FNYEAQ.

The chain joins TRBV15 to TRBJ2-2; the D gene is possibly TRBD2 (5 bases). V gave up 0 bases and J gave up 7 bases, with 6 bases separating them. The germline CDR1 and CDR2 sequences are LNHNV and YYDKDF (reference sequence). CDR3 length equals 13 residues. The CDR3 loop reads CATSRDRDGELFF. The CDR3 coding sequence is TGTGCCACCAGCAGAGACCGGGACGGGGAGCTGTTTTTT.

The rearrangement links TRBV18 to TRBJ1-2; no definite D call. V dropped 0 bases and J dropped 5 bases, with 10 bases sitting between them. The CDR3 has 14 amino acids. Germline V gives CDR1 KGHSH, CDR2 LQKENI. For the CDR3, the DNA is TGTGCCAGCTCACCACCGCAGGATCCGTATGGCTACACCTTC. Protein product: CASSPPQDPYGYTF.

The rearrangement joins TRBV6-5 to TRBJ2-3, with 7 nucleotides matching TRBD2. Trimming took 7 bases from V and 5 from J; bases not matched to a gene: 6. Looked up from germline, CDR1 is MNHEY and CDR2 is SVGAGI. This CDR3 comprises 13 residues. The CDR3 DNA reads TGTGCCAGCATCAGACTAGCCGGAGATACGCAGTATTTT. It yields the protein CASIRLAGDTQYF.